A single sample gave rise to the 26 T cell receptor beta chains below, sequenced in a study of T cell responses to AZD1222 COVID-19 vaccine. TCRdb's copy holds only in-frame clones and misses some; the assay was immunoSEQ multiplex PCR. The sample lists some 31,000 clones, 88% occurring once. Sequencing used peripheral blood, obtained 28 days after the second AZD1222 dose. The receptors derive from an adult who received the AZD1222 COVID-19 vaccine.

The CDR3 region has the DNA TGTGCCAGTACCGCGCGTCGAGACAGGGACAATCAGCCCCAGCATTTT. Translation gives CASTARRDRDNQPQHF. The chain links TRBV19 to TRBJ1-5; 7 positions agree with TRBD1. The CDR3 runs 16 residues. Trimming at V came to 7 bases and at J to 3 bases, leaving 12 bases not matched to a gene. CDR1 and CDR2 from the germline V gene are LNHDA and SQIVND (reference sequence).

This chain connects TRBV27 to TRBJ1-1; unclear D gene. The CDR3 spans 15 residues. Germline values: CDR1 MNHEY, CDR2 SMNVEV (reference sequence). Trimming left V 7 bases short and J 0 bases short, with 15 bases between. The CDR3 region has the DNA TGTGCCAGCACCTCTTTCGCGGGATTGAACACTGAAGCTTTCTTT. It specifies CASTSFAGLNTEAFF.

The chain joins TRBV4-1 to TRBJ2-2; 8 bases agree with TRBD2. The V gene end was trimmed by 4 bases and the J gene end by 6 bases; junction bases not matched to a gene: 4. The CDR3 sequence is 14 residues long. The germline gives CDR1 MGHRA, CDR2 YSYEKL. CDR3 residues: CASSPAGVSGELFF. The CDR3 region has the DNA TGCGCCAGCAGCCCAGCGGGGGTGTCCGGGGAGCTGTTTTTT.

The chain has TRBV9 and TRBJ1-3; 9 positions agree with TRBD1. The length of the CDR3 is 14 residues. The V and J ends lost 3 bases and 6 bases, in that order; junction bases with no gene match: 4. CDR1 SGDLS and CDR2 YYNGEE come from the germline V gene. The CDR3 nucleotides are TGTGCCAGCAGCGCCAGGACAGGGGAAAACACCATATATTTT. Its protein product is CASSARTGENTIYF.

This chain links TRBV23-1 with TRBJ1-2; a weak D match, TRBD1 (5 bases). TRBV23-1 is treated as an ORF (open reading frame) with a function not yet certain. V shed 4 bases and J shed 0 bases, with 9 bases lying between them. This CDR3 contains 14 residues. DNA of the CDR3: TGCGCCAGCAGTCTCGACAGCCCTAACTATGGCTACACCTTC. Translation gives CASSLDSPNYGYTF.

The V call is TRBV5-4, the J call TRBJ1-6; the match to TRBD1 covers 7 bases. Germline V gene sequence: CDR1 SGHNT, CDR2 YYREEE (reference sequence). The ends lost 4 bases at V and 0 bases at J; junction bases unmatched: 7. CDR3 size: 17 residues. Here the CDR3 reads CASSLGQVHSYNSPLHF. In DNA, the CDR3 is TGTGCCAGCAGCCTCGGACAGGTTCACTCCTATAATTCACCCCTCCACTTT.

The chain links TRBV12-3 or TRBV12-4 to TRBJ1-3; weak D call: TRBD1 (6 bases). The CDR3 runs to 12 residues. V was trimmed by 6 bases and J by 9 bases, leaving 12 bases between them. The CDR3 sequence: CASRQGTLTIYF. The CDR3 bases are TGTGCCAGCAGACAGGGAACCCTCACCATATATTTT.

The chain recombines TRBV28 with TRBJ1-2, with D maybe TRBD1 (5 bases). Per germline, CDR1 MDHEN and CDR2 SYDVKM. CDR3 length: 11 residues. V was shortened by 6 bases and J by 5 bases, with 7 bases between the two germline ends. The CDR3 DNA is TGTGCCAGCAGGGGGGGTTATGGCTACACCTTC. It encodes CASRGGYGYTF.

V usage is TRBV7-8 and J usage is TRBJ1-3; 8 bases align to TRBD1. V shed 3 bases, J shed 3 bases, and the junction held 13 bases outside the gene matches. Germline values: CDR1 SGHVS, CDR2 FQNEAQ. This CDR3 region has 18 residues. In DNA form, the CDR3 reads TGTGCCAGCAGCTTTAGGGCAGGGGGCGCTTACGGTGGAAACACCATATATTTT. It codes for CASSFRAGGAYGGNTIYF.

This chain joins TRBV5-4 and TRBJ2-7, with 8 bases fitting TRBD2. CDR1 and CDR2 from the germline V gene are SGHNT and YYREEE (reference sequence). The CDR3 is 13 amino acids. The trim removed 10 bases at V and 4 bases at J, leaving 10 bases unmatched. CDR3 in DNA: TGTGCCTCCAGGCGGGGGGCGACGTACGAGCAGTACTTC. The encoded protein is CASRRGATYEQYF.

The rearrangement joins TRBV27 to TRBJ2-5, with TRBD1 matching over 7 bases. This CDR3 region has 15 residues. The ends lost 0 bases at V and 5 bases at J; junction bases unmatched: 6. The germline CDR1 and CDR2 sequences are MNHEY and SMNVEV (reference sequence). CDR3 coding DNA: TGTGCCAGCAGTTTATCGACAGGGCCGTCGGAGACCCAGTACTTC. It yields the protein CASSLSTGPSETQYF.

This chain connects TRBV9 to TRBJ1-3; D perhaps matches TRBD1 (5 bases). The germline CDR1 and CDR2 sequences are SGDLS and YYNGEE. The CDR3 covers 16 residues. V lost 2 bases and J lost 4, with 16 bases in between. CDR3 loop: CASSVAYRGFGNTIYF. CDR3 coding DNA: TGTGCCAGCAGCGTTGCGTATAGGGGTTTCGGAAACACCATATATTTT.

This clone was seen once. This chain links TRBV3-1 (or the pseudogene TRBV3-2) with TRBJ1-6; D possibly corresponds to TRBD1 (6 bases). CDR1 is LGHDT and CDR2 is YNNKEL in the germline V gene (reference sequence). The CDR3 is 14 residues long. With 1 base removed from V and 10 bases from J, the gap between germline ends came to 11 bases. CDR3 residues: CASSQGRGQSPLHF. CDR3 in DNA: TGTGCCAGCAGCCAAGGCAGGGGTCAATCACCCCTCCACTTT.

The V gene is TRBV6-5, the J gene TRBJ2-7; D unclear. The CDR3 length is 15 residues. Germline V gene lookup returns CDR1 MNHEY and CDR2 SVGAGI. V lost 0 bases, J lost 3 bases, and 12 bases lay in between. This chain's CDR3 is CASSYSAGESYEQYF. The CDR3 DNA follows: TGTGCCAGCAGTTACTCGGCAGGTGAAAGCTACGAGCAGTACTTC.

V gene TRBV19 combines with J gene TRBJ2-6; unclear D gene. This CDR3 region has 17 residues. In germline, CDR1 is LNHDA, CDR2 SQIVND (reference sequence). V shed 5 bases and J shed 0 bases, with 14 bases lying between them. The DNA of the CDR3 is TGTGCCAGTAGTGAAGGATTTCGAAACTCTGGGGCCAACGTCCTGACTTTC. Translated: CASSEGFRNSGANVLTF.

The genes are TRBV19 and TRBJ1-5, with TRBD1 matching over 9 bases. The CDR3 runs to 20 residues. CDR1 is LNHDA and CDR2 is SQIVND in the germline V gene (reference sequence). The V gene end was trimmed by 3 bases and the J gene end by 3 bases; junction bases not matched to a gene: 18. CDR3 coding DNA: TGTGCCAGTAGTATTCGAACCCCCCGGGACAGGGTTTATGTCAATCAGCCCCAGCATTTT. The encoded protein is CASSIRTPRDRVYVNQPQHF.

The rearrangement uses TRBV5-4 and TRBJ2-7; the D gene is possibly TRBD1 (7 bases). Germline V gene sequence: CDR1 SGHNT, CDR2 YYREEE (reference sequence). V lost 4 bases and J lost 6, with 14 bases in between. The CDR3 totals 13 residues. CDR3 region: CASSQRQGGEQYF. CDR3 sequence (DNA): TGTGCCAGCAGCCAGCGACAGGGAGGCGAGCAGTACTTC.

The gene calls are TRBV7-2 and TRBJ1-2; D remains unclear. Germline V gene data show CDR1 as SGHTA and CDR2 as FQGNSA. This CDR3 spans 17 amino acids. The germline V and J ends were trimmed by 1 base and 4 bases, with 19 bases remaining between them. CDR3 nucleotide sequence: TGTGCCAGCAGCTTAGTAGGTCGGGGAGTCGTTTCCTATGGCTACACCTTC. Its protein is CASSLVGRGVVSYGYTF.

The CDR3 DNA follows: TGTGCCAGCAGCTTAGGGAGGAGCAATCAGCCCCAGCATTTT. Its protein is CASSLGRSNQPQHF. The chain recombines TRBV7-8 with TRBJ1-5; D is uncertain. Trimming left V 1 base short and J 1 base short, with 5 bases between. The CDR3 runs to 14 residues. Germline V gene sequence: CDR1 SGHVS, CDR2 FQNEAQ.

V usage is TRBV6-2 or TRBV6-3 and J usage is TRBJ1-2; 10 bases agree with TRBD1. The CDR3 is 14 residues long. V shed 2 bases, J shed 4 bases, and the junction held 1 base outside the gene matches. Germline CDR1 MNHEY, CDR2 SVGEGT. As DNA, the CDR3 is TGTGCCAGCAGTTACGGGACAGGGGTCTATGGCTACACCTTC. It yields the protein CASSYGTGVYGYTF.

The CDR3, as DNA: TGTGCCAGCAGCAAGGGACAGCGGATGGAGTATGGCTACACCTTC. As protein: CASSKGQRMEYGYTF. The chain uses TRBV7-9 and TRBJ1-2, with 7 positions matching TRBD1. Trimming cost V 5 bases and J 5 bases; bases outside gene matches: 11. The CDR3 has 15 residues. The germline gives CDR1 SEHNR, CDR2 FQNEAQ (reference sequence).

V is TRBV4-2 and J is TRBJ2-5; TRBD1 or TRBD2 may be the D gene (5 bases each). CDR3 length: 14 residues. The ends were cut back, 3 bases at V and 2 bases at J, with 10 bases in the middle. Germline V lookup: CDR1 LGHNA, CDR2 YNFKEQ. Here the CDR3 DNA reads TGTGCCAGCAGCCACCGGGACCGACAAGAGACCCAGTACTTC. The encoded protein is CASSHRDRQETQYF.

The chain combines TRBV7-2 with TRBJ1-3, with D unresolved. The CDR3 runs 13 residues. Trimming removed 1 base at V and 4 bases at J, with 5 bases between. Germline V lookup: CDR1 SGHTA, CDR2 FQGNSA. CDR3 sequence: CASSLGRGNTIYF. CDR3 in DNA: TGTGCCAGCAGCTTAGGGCGCGGAAACACCATATATTTT.

The chain recombines TRBV27 with TRBJ2-7; D is perhaps TRBD1 or TRBD2 (6 bases each). Per germline, CDR1 MNHEY and CDR2 SMNVEV (reference sequence). Trimming left V 3 bases short and J 5 bases short, with 14 bases between. CDR3 length: 14 amino acids. The CDR3 spells CASSLGGPSDEQYF. DNA of the CDR3: TGTGCCAGCAGTTTGGGGGGCCCTTCCGACGAGCAGTACTTC.

J is TRBJ2-7 and V is TRBV5-6; D perhaps matches TRBD1 (5 bases). Trimming left V 0 bases short and J 3 bases short, with 7 bases between. The length of the CDR3 is 13 residues. Germline CDR1 SGHDT, CDR2 YYEEEE. The CDR3 DNA sequence: TGTGCCAGCAGCTTGGCAGGGCTCTACGAGCAGTACTTC. It encodes CASSLAGLYEQYF.

The chain joins TRBV29-1 to TRBJ1-4; 7 nucleotides align to TRBD1. V gave up 6 bases and J gave up 4 bases; unmatched junction bases: 5. The CDR3 loop spans 13 amino acids. CDR1 is SQVTM, CDR2 ANQGSEA, per germline. In nucleotides, the CDR3 is TGCAGCGTGAAACAGGGGATTAATGAAAAACTGTTTTTT. As protein: CSVKQGINEKLFF.